Presented here are 24 T cell receptor beta chains from one specimen sequenced in a study of cytomegalovirus exposure and HLA in healthy donors. Clones were read by immunoSEQ multiplex PCR, and TCRdb kept only the in-frame ones, dropping some. The table has some 84,000 clones, under 95% seen once; the top ten hold 2% to 2.5%. What was sequenced was PBMCs. The origin of the receptors is a man aged 30-40 years in good health and CMV-seronegative.

The chain carries TRBV6-5 and TRBJ2-1; 10 positions match TRBD1. Per germline, CDR1 MNHEY and CDR2 SVGAGI. CDR3 length: 16 amino acids. Unmatched junction bases numbered 11, after V lost 4 bases and J lost 8 bases. The CDR3 DNA is TGTGCCAGCAGTTCCTCCGGGACAGGGGTAGGGGATGAGCAGTTCTTC. Translation: CASSSSGTGVGDEQFF.

The chain is built from TRBV6-5 and TRBJ2-5, with 11 bases lining up with TRBD2. The length of the CDR3 is 15 residues. V lost 6 bases to trimming and J lost 4 bases; unmatched junction nucleotides: 7. The V gene's germline CDR1 is MNHEY and CDR2 SVGAGI. CDR3 nucleotides: TGTGCCAGCAGCCGTAGCGGGGGGGCCGGAGAGACCCAGTACTTC. It is translated as CASSRSGGAGETQYF.

The rearrangement uses TRBV29-1 and TRBJ2-7; D is perhaps TRBD1 (6 bases). Germline-derived CDR1 and CDR2 are SQVTM and ANQGSEA. V gave up 7 bases and J gave up 7 bases, with 17 bases separating them. The CDR3 length is 12 residues. The CDR3 DNA is TGCAGCGCCTGGCTGGGGGCAGGGGAGCAGTACTTC. This encodes CSAWLGAGEQYF.

This chain uses TRBV14 with TRBJ2-7; TRBD1 might be the D (6 bases). The CDR3 loop spans 17 amino acids. Between the trimmed V and J ends, which lost 3 bases and 0 bases, there was a span of 18 bases. Germline CDR1 is SGHDN and CDR2 is FVKESK. CDR3: CASSHEPPAGDSYEQYF. The CDR3 region has the DNA TGTGCCAGCAGCCACGAACCCCCGGCAGGGGACTCCTACGAGCAGTACTTC.

The chain carries TRBV5-1 and TRBJ2-1, with 12 bases fitting TRBD1. Germline CDR1 and CDR2: SGHRS and YFSETQ. This CDR3 is built from 16 residues. V dropped 4 bases and J dropped 9; count of bases not matched to a gene: 11. The chain's CDR3 is CASSQGQGARVREQFF. DNA for the CDR3: TGCGCCAGCAGCCAGGGACAGGGGGCGCGGGTCCGTGAGCAGTTCTTC.

The chain carries TRBV6-1 and TRBJ1-5; 8 positions match TRBD1. Germline loops: CDR1 MNHNS, CDR2 SASEGT. Trimming took 3 bases from V and 4 from J; bases not matched to a gene: 14. The CDR3 is 18 residues long. In DNA form, the CDR3 reads TGTGCCAGCAGTGACCCCCTTGCAGGGGGCTTAGTAAATCAGCCCCAGCATTTT. Translation: CASSDPLAGGLVNQPQHF.

The V call is TRBV7-6, the J call TRBJ2-6; possibly TRBD2 for D (6 bases). The CDR3 contains 18 residues. Per the germline V gene, CDR1 is SGHVS and CDR2 is FNYEAQ. Trimming took off 8 bases at V and 0 bases at J, with 20 bases between the two ends. CDR3 protein: CASGPGGAEGSGANVLTF. CDR3 in DNA: TGTGCCAGCGGTCCGGGCGGAGCGGAGGGCTCTGGGGCCAACGTCCTGACTTTC.

This chain uses TRBV7-8 with TRBJ2-7; 8 bases map to TRBD1. Trimming at V came to 4 bases and at J to 4 bases, leaving 6 bases not matched to a gene. Germline CDR1 is SGHVS and CDR2 is FQNEAQ. This CDR3 is built from 14 residues. CDR3 region: CASSSGQGRYEQYF. In DNA, the CDR3 is TGTGCCAGCAGCTCTGGACAGGGACGGTACGAGCAGTACTTC. The whole variable domain, remainder taken from reference TRBV7-8 and TRBJ2-7, is GAGVSQSPRYKVAKRGQDVALRCDPISGHVSLFWYQQALGQGPEFLTYFQNEAQLDKSGLPSDRFFAERPEGSVSTLKIQRTQQEDSAVYLCASSSGQGRYEQYFGPGTRLTVT.

The chain uses TRBV28 and TRBJ2-3, with 13 bases identical to TRBD2. Germline V CDR1 and CDR2: MDHEN, SYDVKM. This CDR3 has 16 amino acids. Germline trimming cut 2 bases from V and 5 bases from J; bases unmatched to any gene: 4. The CDR3 region is CASSLGLAGVQDTQYF. CDR3 sequence (DNA): TGTGCCAGCAGTTTAGGACTAGCGGGAGTGCAAGATACGCAGTATTTT.

V is TRBV11-3 and J is TRBJ2-7; 8 nucleotides align to TRBD1. Germline V gives CDR1 SGHNT, CDR2 YENEEA. J was trimmed by 6 bases and V by 5 bases; bases with no gene match: 9. This CDR3 is built from 14 residues. As DNA, the CDR3 is TGTGCCAGCAGCCCAGACAGGGGATTGTCCGAGCAGTACTTC. It specifies CASSPDRGLSEQYF.

The chain combines TRBV14 with TRBJ2-7, with D perhaps TRBD1 (5 bases). V was clipped by 5 bases and J by 5 bases, with 19 bases between them. Germline V lookup: CDR1 SGHDN, CDR2 FVKESK. The CDR3 length is 15 residues. As DNA, the CDR3 is TGTGCCAGCAGCTCCTATTCCAGGGTACGGAACGAGCAGTACTTC. Translated, it gives CASSSYSRVRNEQYF.

The rearrangement uses TRBV25-1 and TRBJ2-7; TRBD2 matches at 8 bases. Trimming removed 6 bases from V and 6 bases from J; junction bases left unmatched: 13. Germline V gene data show CDR1 as MGHDK and CDR2 as SYGVNS. The CDR3 extends over 15 amino acids. CDR3 protein: CASRGTGGHGGEQYF. CDR3 bases: TGTGCCAGCAGGGGAACGGGAGGGCACGGGGGCGAGCAGTACTTC.

V and J are TRBV7-8 and TRBJ1-5; D gene uncertain. CDR1 is SGHVS and CDR2 is FQNEAQ in the germline V gene. V was shortened by 1 base and J by 1 base, with 11 bases between the two germline ends. CDR3 length equals 16 residues. CDR3 residues: CASSLGSGISNQPQHF. The CDR3 DNA reads as TGTGCCAGCAGCTTAGGGTCCGGGATCAGCAATCAGCCCCAGCATTTT.

This clone was found once. CDR3 nucleotide sequence: TGTGCCAGTAGTATTTACAGGGGTGAGAACTATGGCTACACCTTC. This codes for CASSIYRGENYGYTF. The chain employs TRBV19 and TRBJ1-2, with 7 bases lining up with TRBD1. The V and J ends lost 3 bases and 2 bases, in that order; junction bases with no gene match: 6. The germline V gene encodes CDR1 LNHDA and CDR2 SQIVND (reference sequence). The CDR3 sequence is 15 residues long.

This clone was found once. The chain is built from TRBV10-3 and TRBJ1-2; possible D gene TRBD1, 5 bases. The CDR3 contains 12 residues. Germline V gene data show CDR1 as ENHRY and CDR2 as SYGVKD. V lost 6 bases and J lost 11, with 16 bases in between. This chain's CDR3 is CAISGGRGGYTF. In nucleotides, the CDR3 is TGTGCCATCAGCGGGGGAAGGGGTGGGTACACCTTC.

V is TRBV19 and J is TRBJ2-3; 7 bases agree with TRBD1. Losses at the gene ends were 3 bases for V and 1 base for J; bases not matched to a gene: 7. Germline V gene sequence: CDR1 LNHDA, CDR2 SQIVND (reference sequence). The CDR3 is 16 amino acids. CDR3 coding DNA: TGTGCCAGTAGTATCTCCCCAGGGGGAGGCACAGATACGCAGTATTTT. This translates into CASSISPGGGTDTQYF.

V and J are TRBV14 and TRBJ2-5; TRBD1 aligns across 8 bases. V lost 2 bases to trimming and J lost 5 bases; unmatched junction nucleotides: 13. This CDR3 is built from 17 residues. The V gene's germline CDR1 is SGHDN and CDR2 FVKESK. The chain's CDR3 is CASSQRRQGSGGETQYF. The CDR3 coding sequence is TGTGCCAGCAGCCAAAGACGACAGGGGTCAGGAGGGGAGACCCAGTACTTC.

The gene calls are TRBV19 and TRBJ1-6; D call uncertain. The CDR3 runs to 12 residues. Germline CDR1 reads LNHDA; CDR2 reads SQIVND (reference sequence). With 5 bases removed from V and 12 bases from J, the gap between germline ends came to 11 bases. CDR3 sequence reads: CASSPDIRPLHF. In nucleotides, the CDR3 is TGTGCCAGTAGTCCAGACATCCGACCCCTCCACTTT.

CDR3 sequence: CASSPPDQPQHF. DNA of the CDR3: TGTGCCAGCAGCCCCCCTGATCAGCCCCAGCATTTT. The chain is built from TRBV7-9 and TRBJ1-5; D ambiguous. Germline V gene data show CDR1 as SEHNR and CDR2 as FQNEAQ (reference sequence). Trimming removed 5 bases at V and 5 bases at J, with 7 bases between. The CDR3 consists of 12 residues.

The rearrangement uses TRBV11-3 and TRBJ2-7; 10 positions agree with TRBD1. J lost 3 bases, V lost 5 bases, and 7 bases had no gene match. The CDR3 is 15 amino acids. The germline V gene has CDR1 SGHNT and CDR2 YENEEA. The CDR3 coding sequence is TGTGCCAGCAGCCGTGACAGGGGGCGAGACTACGAGCAGTACTTC. It specifies CASSRDRGRDYEQYF.

This chain connects TRBV12-5 to TRBJ2-1, with TRBD2 matching 12 bases. V trimming: 6 bases; J trimming: 10 bases; junction bases outside the gene matches: 7. Germline V CDR1 and CDR2: LGHNT, FRNRAP. The CDR3 length is 14 residues. This CDR3 is CASGPGLAGNEQFF. CDR3 in DNA: TGTGCTAGTGGCCCTGGACTAGCGGGGAACGAGCAGTTCTTC.

The chain joins TRBV5-1 to TRBJ2-7, with 10 positions matching TRBD1. This CDR3 comprises 15 residues. Germline V gene lookup returns CDR1 SGHRS and CDR2 YFSETQ. V trimming: 0 bases; J trimming: 4 bases; junction bases outside the gene matches: 4. The CDR3 loop reads CASSLAPGQGYEQYF. In nucleotides, the CDR3 is TGCGCCAGCAGCTTGGCACCGGGACAGGGGTACGAGCAGTACTTC.

The chain joins TRBV5-1 to TRBJ1-4; a possible D gene is TRBD1 (6 bases). Trimming cost V 3 bases and J 5 bases, with 11 bases left between them. CDR1 is SGHRS, CDR2 YFSETQ, per germline. This CDR3 has 14 amino acids. The CDR3 sequence is CASSSRTVNEKLFF. The CDR3 DNA sequence: TGCGCCAGCAGCTCAAGGACAGTGAATGAAAAACTGTTTTTT.

The chain joins TRBV27 to TRBJ2-5; a possible D gene is TRBD1 (6 bases). Trimming left V 6 bases short and J 5 bases short, with 19 bases between. Looked up from germline, CDR1 is MNHEY and CDR2 is SMNVEV (reference sequence). The CDR3 totals 15 residues. The CDR3 DNA reads TGTGCCAGCAGCGACAGGCAGAGGAATTTGGAGACCCAGTACTTC. Translation: CASSDRQRNLETQYF.